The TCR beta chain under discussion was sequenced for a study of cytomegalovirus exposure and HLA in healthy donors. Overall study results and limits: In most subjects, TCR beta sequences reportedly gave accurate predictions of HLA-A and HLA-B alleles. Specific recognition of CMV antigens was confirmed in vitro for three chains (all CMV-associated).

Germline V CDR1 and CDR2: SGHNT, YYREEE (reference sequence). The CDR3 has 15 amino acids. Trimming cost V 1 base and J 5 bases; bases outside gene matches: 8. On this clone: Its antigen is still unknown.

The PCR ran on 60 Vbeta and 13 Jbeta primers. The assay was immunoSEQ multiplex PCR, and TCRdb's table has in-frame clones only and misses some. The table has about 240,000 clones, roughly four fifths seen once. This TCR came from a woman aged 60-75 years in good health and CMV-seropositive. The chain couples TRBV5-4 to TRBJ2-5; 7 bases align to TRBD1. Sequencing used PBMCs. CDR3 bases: TGTGCCAGCAGCTTGAATGTAGGGGGCGAGGAGACCCAGTACTTC. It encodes CASSLNVGGEETQYF. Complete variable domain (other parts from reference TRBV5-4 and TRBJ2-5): ETGVTQSPTHLIKTRGQQVTLRCSSQSGHNTVSWYQQALGQGPQFIFQYYREEENGRGNFPPRFSGLQFPNYSSELNVNALELDDSALYLCASSLNVGGEETQYFGPGTRLLVL.